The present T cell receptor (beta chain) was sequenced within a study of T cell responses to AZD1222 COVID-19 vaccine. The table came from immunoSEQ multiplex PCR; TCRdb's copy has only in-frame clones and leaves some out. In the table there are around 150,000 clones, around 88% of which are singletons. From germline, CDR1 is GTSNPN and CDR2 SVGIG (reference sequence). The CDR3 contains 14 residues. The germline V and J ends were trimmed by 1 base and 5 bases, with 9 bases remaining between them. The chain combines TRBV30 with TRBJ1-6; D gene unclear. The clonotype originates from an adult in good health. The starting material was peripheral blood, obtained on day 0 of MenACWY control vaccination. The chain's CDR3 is CAWSGYKDNSPLHF. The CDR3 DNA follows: TGTGCCTGGAGTGGGTACAAGGATAATTCACCCCTCCACTTT.